These T cell receptor beta chains were read from a single sample in a study of technical replicates of blood from a few donors. The data were produced by immunoSEQ multiplex PCR, yet TCRdb's version contains in-frame clones alone and is incomplete. The sample records tens of thousands of clones, 96% being singletons. The source material was T cells isolated from PBMCs. These TCRs come from a human donor in good health. CDR3s include the opening cysteine and the closing phenylalanine or tryptophan. The D gene is left open where the match is weak. The size of a clone is reported for some rows only, either as once, few or many, or as a class for expanded clones.

TRBD2	TRBV27	.	TRBJ2-7	CASSFGAGGRYEQYF	TGTGCCAGCAGTTTTGGAGCGGGAGGGCGGTACGAGCAGTACTTC
TRBD1	TRBV5-8	.	TRBJ2-4	CASSSPGQGAKNIQYF	TGTGCCAGCAGCTCGCCGGGACAGGGGGCCAAAAACATTCAGTACTTC
.	TRBV7-2	.	TRBJ2-3	CASSSTDTQYF	TGTGCCAGCAGCTCGACAGATACGCAGTATTTT
.	TRBV5-4	.	TRBJ2-3	CASSLDAGSSTDTQYF	TGTGCCAGCAGCTTGGACGCGGGATCAAGCACAGATACGCAGTATTTT
.	TRBV30	.	TRBJ2-5	CAWSVGRVETQYF	TGTGCCTGGAGTGTAGGTCGGGTCGAGACCCAGTACTTC
TRBD2	TRBV9	.	TRBJ2-5	CASSKVAGEGETQYF	TGTGCCAGCAGCAAGGTAGCGGGAGAGGGAGAGACCCAGTACTTC
TRBD2	TRBV6-1	.	TRBJ2-3	CASSESGTSGRADTQYF	TGTGCCAGCAGTGAGTCCGGGACTAGCGGGAGGGCAGATACGCAGTATTTT
.	TRBV5-1	.	TRBJ2-1	CASSSLGYDNEQFF	TGCGCCAGCAGCTCACTAGGGTACGACAATGAGCAGTTCTTC
.	TRBV7-3	.	TRBJ2-5	CASSLMSGAETQYF	TGTGCCAGCAGCTTAATGTCAGGGGCAGAGACCCAGTACTTC
.	TRBV11-2	.	TRBJ2-7	CASSPGVDYEQYF	TGTGCCAGCAGCCCCGGGGTTGACTACGAGCAGTACTTC
TRBD2	TRBV7-9	once	TRBJ2-7	CASSLGGGGTYEQYF	TGTGCCAGCAGCTTAGGTGGCGGGGGAACCTACGAGCAGTACTTC
.	TRBV6-5	.	TRBJ2-5	CASRRYRDQETQYF	TGTGCCAGCAGACGTTACAGAGACCAAGAGACCCAGTACTTC
TRBD1	TRBV5-6	once	TRBJ2-3	CASSSGTGASDTQYF	TGTGCCAGCAGCTCCGGGACAGGTGCATCAGATACGCAGTATTTT
TRBD1	TRBV6-6	.	TRBJ1-2	CASSGDRNNYGYTF	TGTGCCAGCAGCGGGGACAGAAATAACTATGGCTACACCTTC
.	TRBV9	.	TRBJ2-1	CASSVDQYNEQFF	TGTGCCAGCAGCGTAGATCAGTACAATGAGCAGTTCTTC
.	TRBV6-1	.	TRBJ1-2	CASSEGGPNYGYTF	TGTGCCAGCAGTGAAGGGGGGCCTAACTATGGCTACACCTTC
TRBD1	TRBV30	once	TRBJ1-5	CAWSVKGADSNQPQHF	TGTGCCTGGAGTGTAAAGGGGGCGGATAGCAATCAGCCCCAGCATTTT
TRBD1	TRBV10-3	.	TRBJ2-3	CAIRAGQGRTDTQYF	TGTGCCATCAGAGCGGGACAGGGGAGAACAGATACGCAGTATTTT
TRBD2	TRBV11-3	.	TRBJ2-7	CASSWGGSGSGLDEQYF	TGTGCCAGCAGCTGGGGGGGGAGCGGGAGCGGTTTGGACGAGCAGTACTTC
TRBD2	TRBV19	once	TRBJ2-7	CASSYLGLAGGLNYEQYF	TGTGCCAGTAGTTACTTGGGACTAGCGGGAGGATTAAACTACGAGCAGTACTTC
TRBD1	TRBV5-5	.	TRBJ2-7	CASSEGQGWSYEQYF	TGTGCCAGCAGCGAAGGACAGGGGTGGTCCTACGAGCAGTACTTC
.	TRBV6-5	.	TRBJ1-1	CASSLAGSTEAFF	TGTGCCAGCAGTTTGGCGGGGTCCACTGAAGCTTTCTTT
.	TRBV14	.	TRBJ2-5	CASSLGGQTQYF	TGTGCCAGCAGCCTCGGGGGACAGACCCAGTACTTC
.	TRBV7-9	.	TRBJ2-7	CASSLALGYEQYF	TGTGCCAGCAGCTTAGCCCTAGGCTACGAGCAGTACTTC